These 22 T cell receptor beta chains came from one sample sequenced in a study of shared clonotypes between healthy human individuals. Selected positively for CCR7 and CD45RO-negative, naive CD8 cells excluded terminally differentiated effector memory CD45RA+ cells. Clones were sequenced by immunoSEQ multiplex PCR, and TCRdb holds only the in-frame ones, with some missing. The table has roughly 2,000,000 clones, roughly 95% seen once. Material for sequencing was naive CD8+ T cells from PBMCs. These receptor sequences come from a man aged 18 to 30 in good health. Some clones in this sample may be carry-over from other donors' samples.

The chain combines TRBV2 with TRBJ2-2, with D uncertain. CDR3 size: 14 residues. Trimming left V 9 bases short and J 3 bases short, with 14 bases between. The germline gives CDR1 SNHLY, CDR2 FYNNEI. The CDR3 sequence is CASITGRYTGELFF. The CDR3 DNA follows: TGTGCCAGTATAACTGGACGGTACACCGGGGAGCTGTTTTTT.

The V gene is TRBV25-1, the J gene TRBJ2-7; 12 bases align to TRBD2. The CDR3 sequence is 15 residues long. The germline gives CDR1 MGHDK, CDR2 SYGVNS. Germline trimming cut 7 bases from V and 3 bases from J; bases unmatched to any gene: 7. The DNA of the CDR3 is TGTGCCAGCACCCACCTAGCGGGAGGGAACTACGAGCAGTACTTC. Translating gives CASTHLAGGNYEQYF.

The rearrangement joins TRBV28 to TRBJ2-3; 8 bases match TRBD2. Germline loops: CDR1 MDHEN, CDR2 SYDVKM. CDR3 size: 17 residues. The trim removed 4 bases at V and 0 bases at J, leaving 9 bases unmatched. The CDR3 sequence: CASSSPLAGPSTDTQYF. Here the CDR3 DNA reads TGTGCCAGCAGTTCCCCTCTAGCGGGCCCTAGCACAGATACGCAGTATTTT.

Comments on this clone: The sample holds other DNA sequences that translate to the same CDR3. The V call is TRBV27, the J call TRBJ2-6; D is undetermined. Germline CDR1 and CDR2: MNHEY and SMNVEV (reference sequence). The V end lost 6 bases, the J end lost 1 base, and 10 bases lay between the germline ends. This CDR3 comprises 15 residues. CDR3 residues: CASRPGGSGANVLTF. The CDR3 region has the DNA TGTGCCAGCAGGCCCGGTGGGTCTGGGGCCAACGTCCTGACTTTC.

The rearrangement uses TRBV7-9 and TRBJ2-5; 10 bases are a match to TRBD2. J lost 2 bases, V lost 4 bases, and 16 bases had no gene match. Germline V gene data show CDR1 as SEHNR and CDR2 as FQNEAQ (reference sequence). CDR3 length: 19 amino acids. The CDR3 loop reads CASSSLPGRTSGTQETQYF. The DNA of the CDR3 is TGTGCCAGCAGCTCCCTCCCTGGCAGGACTAGCGGTACACAAGAGACCCAGTACTTC.

This chain links TRBV19 with TRBJ2-7; maybe TRBD2 (6 bases). Deletions cut 5 bases from V and 0 bases from J, with 20 bases between. The CDR3 loop spans 17 amino acids. Germline V gene lookup returns CDR1 LNHDA and CDR2 SQIVND (reference sequence). The CDR3 spells CASSLRWGDPSSYEQYF. CDR3 nucleotide sequence: TGTGCCAGTAGTCTTAGGTGGGGGGATCCGAGCTCCTACGAGCAGTACTTC.

The rearrangement uses TRBV4-3 and TRBJ2-3; D gene ambiguous. Trimming left V 4 bases short and J 0 bases short, with 17 bases between. The CDR3 totals 17 residues. Per the germline V gene, CDR1 is LGHNA and CDR2 is YSLEER. This CDR3 reads CASSPLLAGTSTDTQYF. The CDR3 nucleotides are TGCGCCAGCAGCCCCCTCTTGGCAGGTACTAGCACAGATACGCAGTATTTT.

The V gene is TRBV25-1, the J gene TRBJ1-4; D not certain. The germline V and J ends were trimmed by 3 bases and 0 bases, with 17 bases remaining between them. Per germline, CDR1 MGHDK and CDR2 SYGVNS. This CDR3 has 18 amino acids. The DNA for the CDR3 is TGTGCCAGCAGTGATTACGGTGGGATGGTGTCAACTAATGAAAAACTGTTTTTT. Encoded protein: CASSDYGGMVSTNEKLFF.

Here the CDR3 reads CASSFRGQTYEQYF. As DNA, the CDR3 is TGTGCCAGCAGTTTTCGTGGCCAGACCTACGAGCAGTACTTC. This sequence joins TRBV28 and TRBJ2-5; D call uncertain. The DNA end lines up better with TRBJ2-7; the J call may be wrong. The CDR3 contains 14 residues. The germline CDR1 and CDR2 sequences are MDHEN and SYDVKM.

In regard to this clone: In the same sample, other DNA sequences code for this CDR3. The chain is built from TRBV7-9 and TRBJ2-7; D uncertain. Trimming took off 5 bases at V and 2 bases at J, with 7 bases between the two ends. Germline V gene data show CDR1 as SEHNR and CDR2 as FQNEAQ (reference sequence). CDR3 size: 12 residues. CDR3 bases: TGTGCCAGCAGCCTTGGGGCCTACGAGCAGTACTTC. Translating gives CASSLGAYEQYF.

The chain links TRBV9 to TRBJ2-3; the D is unclear. The CDR3 contains 15 residues. Germline V gene lookup returns CDR1 SGDLS and CDR2 YYNGEE. The germline V and J ends were trimmed by 3 bases and 0 bases, with 11 bases remaining between them. The CDR3 is CASSDGRKSTDTQYF. In DNA, the CDR3 is TGTGCCAGCAGCGACGGACGGAAAAGCACAGATACGCAGTATTTT.

CDR3 sequence reads: CSVEGPGAVGSYNEQFF. The CDR3 DNA reads TGCAGCGTTGAAGGGCCCGGGGCTGTGGGCTCCTACAATGAGCAGTTCTTC. The V gene is TRBV29-1, the J gene TRBJ2-1; D tentatively fits TRBD1 or TRBD2 (5 bases each). The CDR3 consists of 17 residues. Trimming took off 1 base at V and 0 bases at J, with 16 bases between the two ends. Germline V gene data show CDR1 as SQVTM and CDR2 as ANQGSEA.

The sample holds one count of this clone. The rearrangement joins TRBV7-2 to TRBJ2-1; 8 nucleotides agree with TRBD2. Per the germline V gene, CDR1 is SGHTA and CDR2 is FQGNSA. Trimming removed 0 bases from V and 0 bases from J; junction bases left unmatched: 13. The CDR3 covers 20 residues. The CDR3 coding sequence is TGTGCCAGCAGCTTAGCGTATGGCGCTAGCGGGTCCAGCTCCTACAATGAGCAGTTCTTC. Its translation: CASSLAYGASGSSSYNEQFF.

The chain couples TRBV4-1 to TRBJ1-1; maybe TRBD1 (5 bases). Trimming took 3 bases from V and 4 from J, leaving 9 bases between them. The CDR3 spans 13 residues. Per germline, CDR1 MGHRA and CDR2 YSYEKL. CDR3 loop: CASSQPGSTEAFF. CDR3 nucleotides: TGCGCCAGCAGCCAGCCAGGGAGCACTGAAGCTTTCTTT.

The rearrangement links TRBV27 to TRBJ1-5, with unresolved D. Germline V lookup: CDR1 MNHEY, CDR2 SMNVEV (reference sequence). V was pared by 5 bases and J by 3 bases, with 14 bases between. The CDR3 consists of 15 residues. CDR3 amino acids: CASSINRGSNQPQHF. The DNA of the CDR3 is TGTGCCAGCAGTATCAACCGGGGTTCCAATCAGCCCCAGCATTTT.

The V and J genes are TRBV19 and TRBJ1-1, with D hard to call. The V gene lost 5 bases and the J gene lost 5 bases, with 24 bases spanning the gap. Germline CDR1 reads LNHDA; CDR2 reads SQIVND (reference sequence). This CDR3 is 17 amino acids long. CDR3 sequence (DNA): TGTGCCAGTAGTCCCGGAGCCGCGGAGGTTGATAGGACTGAAGCTTTCTTT. It is translated as CASSPGAAEVDRTEAFF.

The J gene is TRBJ2-2, the V gene TRBV11-3; 11 bases agree with TRBD1. V was clipped by 5 bases and J by 6 bases; unmatched bases: 5. The CDR3 loop spans 15 amino acids. Germline V gene sequence: CDR1 SGHNT, CDR2 YENEEA. The CDR3 DNA is TGTGCCAGCAGCGACGGACAGGGGGCGGCCGGGGAGCTGTTTTTT. Translation gives CASSDGQGAAGELFF.

V gene TRBV5-1 combines with J gene TRBJ2-7, with D possibly TRBD2 on 6 matching bases. This CDR3 comprises 15 residues. Germline assignment: CDR1 SGHRS and CDR2 YFSETQ. Trimming took off 6 bases at V and 0 bases at J, with 16 bases between the two ends. The CDR3 nucleotides are TGCGCCAGCACCCTTCGGGACGGGAGCTCCTACGAGCAGTACTTC. As protein: CASTLRDGSSYEQYF.

The chain recombines TRBV28 with TRBJ1-2; no firm D call. Germline assignment: CDR1 MDHEN and CDR2 SYDVKM. The length of the CDR3 is 12 residues. V dropped 5 bases and J dropped 2 bases, with 6 bases sitting between them. CDR3 sequence: CASSPQNYGYTF. CDR3 nucleotides: TGTGCCAGCAGTCCACAGAACTATGGCTACACCTTC.

The chain recombines TRBV9 with TRBJ2-1; 10 bases align to TRBD2. This CDR3 is built from 15 residues. Germline V gene sequence: CDR1 SGDLS, CDR2 YYNGEE. The junction had 3 bases not matched to a gene; V was cut back by 2 bases and J by 4 bases. This CDR3 reads CASSVLLAGYNEQFF. Written as DNA, the CDR3 is TGTGCCAGCAGCGTCCTACTAGCGGGGTACAATGAGCAGTTCTTC.

The rearrangement links TRBV27 to TRBJ2-3, with TRBD2 matching over 9 bases. Germline assignment: CDR1 MNHEY and CDR2 SMNVEV (reference sequence). The CDR3 loop spans 18 amino acids. With V trimmed by 7 bases and J by 1 base, 15 bases remained unmatched. The CDR3 sequence: CASTPYGGRAGRTDTQYF. CDR3 DNA: TGTGCCAGCACCCCTTATGGCGGGAGGGCCGGACGCACAGATACGCAGTATTTT.

This chain uses TRBV10-2 with TRBJ2-5; possibly TRBD1 or TRBD2 for D (5 bases each). CDR1 and CDR2 (germline): WSHSY, SAAADI. The CDR3 sequence is 12 residues long. Trimming cost V 5 bases and J 5 bases, with 9 bases left between them. CDR3 region: CASSPGRETQYF. For the CDR3, the DNA is TGCGCCAGCAGTCCGGGGCGGGAGACCCAGTACTTC.